One TCR beta chain is described in this entry. Its specificity is not known. Then a second PCR, running roughly 7 to 11 cycles, was carried out with a sample-barcoded 5' primer and a J-beta primer mix. TCRdb reprocessed the 5' RACE reads via MiXCR and lists one record per CDR3 protein. In the table there are about 1.6 million distinct CDR3 sequences, around 35% of which are singletons. The ends were cut back, 4 bases at V and 4 bases at J, with 8 bases in the middle. The CDR3 runs to 12 residues. Germline V gene data show CDR1 as SNHLY and CDR2 as FYNNEI. This specimen comes from a study of blood T cells in healthy people across ages. Study observations and caveats: No conclusive comparison of naive versus antigen-experienced cells was possible with unsorted PBMCs. Donor CMV status was unknown, possibly confounding expanded clonotype changes. The recorded TCR beta diversity per million T cells decreased in a roughly linear manner with age. More naive CD4+ cells and higher diversity were found in long-lived than in aged donors.

The source is a woman aged 25 to 39 in good health. The chain is built from TRBV2 and TRBJ2-7; no definite D call. The specimen sequenced was blood. CDR3 in amino acids: CASSVAQYEQYF. CDR3 DNA sequence: TGTGCCAGCAGTGTAGCACAATACGAGCAGTACTTC. The complete variable domain, with remaining parts taken from reference TRBV2 and TRBJ2-7, reads EPEVTQTPSHQVTQMGQEVILRCVPISNHLYFYWYRQILGQKVEFLVSFYNNEISEKSEIFDDQFSVERPDGSNFTLKIRSTKLEDSAMYFCASSVAQYEQYFGPGTRLTVT.